The rows below give T cell receptor beta chains drawn from one sample of a study of blood T cell repertoires in COVID-19. The data were produced by immunoSEQ multiplex PCR, yet TCRdb's version contains in-frame clones alone and is incomplete. The table includes 200,000 or so clones, nearly 90% detected once. Sequenced material: PBMCs or T cells enriched from blood (not recorded which). Receptor source: a woman aged 35 to 49 with acute COVID-19. CDR3s leave out the opening cysteine and the closing phenylalanine or tryptophan. D genes are given only for firm matches.

cdr3_aa v_call d_call j_call
ASSQDRSGRGTQY TRBV3-1/TRBV3-2 . TRBJ2-5
ASSAPGGSSGNTIY TRBV28 TRBD1 TRBJ1-3
ASSQDQGLEGIDEQF TRBV3-1/TRBV3-2 TRBD2 TRBJ2-1
ASSLSYRATNYGYT TRBV3-1/TRBV3-2 . TRBJ1-2
ASSLVGQGNSPLH TRBV5-4 TRBD1 TRBJ1-6
ATKTDRVNTGELF TRBV11-1 TRBD1 TRBJ2-2
ASSPIGSAGLPGELF TRBV18 . TRBJ2-2
ASSLPDNEQF TRBV18 . TRBJ2-1
ASSQDGGEGQDEQF TRBV4-3 TRBD2 TRBJ2-1
AWSVTSPGELF TRBV30 . TRBJ2-2
ASSLLESRFLTEAF TRBV11-2 . TRBJ1-1
ASSFSGAYEQY TRBV5-1 . TRBJ2-7
ASSMYGTSNQPQH TRBV19 . TRBJ1-5
ASSGRTGVNTEAF TRBV19 TRBD1 TRBJ1-1
ASSGLGGQGFYEQY TRBV7-9 TRBD1 TRBJ2-7
ASSLDSLNTEAF TRBV4-2 . TRBJ1-1
ASSLDSYSYEQY TRBV5-1 . TRBJ2-7
ASSFERGALGKQF TRBV28 TRBD2 TRBJ2-1
ASSSRRLETQY TRBV27 . TRBJ2-5
ASSSGPTVMTEAF TRBV3-1/TRBV3-2 . TRBJ1-1
ASRMDRTNYGYT TRBV5-5 TRBD1 TRBJ1-2
ASSPQRGGQVDTQY TRBV18 TRBD2 TRBJ2-3
ASRSTPGQSEKLF TRBV3-1/TRBV3-2 . TRBJ1-4
ASSPRGRGGEGYT TRBV4-1 . TRBJ1-2
AISERDDRSGYT TRBV10-3 . TRBJ1-2
ASSLGQDYGYT TRBV7-9 . TRBJ1-2
ASSWGGTSGRTDTQY TRBV7-6 TRBD2 TRBJ2-3
ASSQAPGTSGNYEQY TRBV4-1 TRBD2 TRBJ2-7